The TCR beta chain under discussion was sequenced for a study of blood T cells in healthy people across ages. The second PCR ran about 6 to 12 cycles with a sample-barcoded 5' primer and J-beta primers. Each of the cDNA molecules was tagged by a template-switch adaptor with 12 random nucleotides. TCRdb reprocessed the 5' RACE reads with MiXCR, giving one entry per CDR3 protein. The sample consists of approximately 780,000 distinct CDR3 sequences, roughly 24% of them appearing once. This clonotype appeared a few times. The same data also contributed to another study, on T cells of mothers and their children. That report notes: With the M1S primer of the second PCR, sample barcodes and 2-4 random nucleotides were added. Each child contributed approximately 3.3 million TCR beta CDR3 reads, while each mother contributed over 8.5 million. Similar thymic selection effects on TCR recombination output appear in pairs, both related and unrelated.

The TCR sequence derives from a boy aged 5-17 years in good health. Input material: blood.

The CDR3 DNA reads as TGCAGTGCTACCTCGCGGTTGAGCTCCTACGAGCAGTACGTC. This encodes CSATSRLSSYEQYV. V is TRBV20-1 and J is TRBJ2-7; D is uncertain. Germline V gene lookup returns CDR1 DFQATT and CDR2 SNEGSKA (reference sequence). CDR3 length equals 14 residues. Between the trimmed V and J ends, which lost 4 bases and 0 bases, there was a span of 13 bases.